Below, 5 T cell receptor beta chains from the same sample are listed, as sequenced in a study of graft-versus-host responses after intestinal transplantation. Intraepithelial and lamina propria lymphocytes were freed from processed graft tissue. The repertoire was sequenced with immunoSEQ multiplex PCR; TCRdb's copy has only in-frame clones and lacks some. The data show some 15,000 clones, approximately 80% seen once. Sequenced here: ileum tissue, sampled 17 days after transplant. The receptors shown here come from a human patient who received an intestinal transplant, so some T cells may come from the graft donor.

In the case of this clone: Other DNA sequences in this sample translate to the same CDR3. This rearrangement joins TRBV28 to TRBJ1-3, with a tentative D call TRBD1 (6 bases). The V end lost 3 bases, the J end lost 2 bases, and 8 bases lay between the germline ends. This CDR3 contains 14 residues. Germline loops: CDR1 MDHEN, CDR2 SYDVKM. In nucleotides, the CDR3 is TGTGCCAGCAGTTTGGGGGGCACTGGAAACACCATATATTTT. Translated, it gives CASSLGGTGNTIYF.

The chain's CDR3 is CASSLGRPGLYTF. The DNA of the CDR3 is TGTGCCAGCAGCTTAGGTCGGCCCGGCCTCTACACCTTC. This chain joins TRBV7-9 and TRBJ1-2, with D unclear. The CDR3 extends over 13 amino acids. In germline, CDR1 is SEHNR, CDR2 FQNEAQ (reference sequence). The V end lost 1 base, the J end lost 10 bases, and 13 bases lay between the germline ends.

This chain links TRBV4-1 with TRBJ2-7; perhaps TRBD1 as D (5 bases). V was clipped by 0 bases and J by 6 bases, with 9 bases between them. CDR3 length: 13 amino acids. Germline CDR1 is MGHRA and CDR2 is YSYEKL. CDR3 region: CASSQDSGIEQYF. In DNA form, the CDR3 reads TGCGCCAGCAGCCAAGATTCAGGGATCGAGCAGTACTTC.

V usage is TRBV5-1 and J usage is TRBJ1-2, with a possible D match to TRBD1 (6 bases). CDR1 SGHRS and CDR2 YFSETQ come from the germline V gene. The CDR3 is 15 amino acids. Trimming left V 4 bases short and J 2 bases short, with 15 bases between. The CDR3 DNA reads as TGCGCCAGCAGCCTATCCCCCGACAGGAACTATGGCTACACCTTC. Translating gives CASSLSPDRNYGYTF.

The chain's CDR3 is CASSSILTGTNEKLFF. The CDR3 DNA follows: TGTGCCAGCAGTTCGATACTGACAGGGACCAATGAAAAACTGTTTTTT. J is TRBJ1-4 and V is TRBV28; 7 bases agree with TRBD1. Germline CDR1 and CDR2: MDHEN and SYDVKM. Unmatched junction bases numbered 10, after V lost 4 bases and J lost 5 bases. The CDR3 length is 16 residues.